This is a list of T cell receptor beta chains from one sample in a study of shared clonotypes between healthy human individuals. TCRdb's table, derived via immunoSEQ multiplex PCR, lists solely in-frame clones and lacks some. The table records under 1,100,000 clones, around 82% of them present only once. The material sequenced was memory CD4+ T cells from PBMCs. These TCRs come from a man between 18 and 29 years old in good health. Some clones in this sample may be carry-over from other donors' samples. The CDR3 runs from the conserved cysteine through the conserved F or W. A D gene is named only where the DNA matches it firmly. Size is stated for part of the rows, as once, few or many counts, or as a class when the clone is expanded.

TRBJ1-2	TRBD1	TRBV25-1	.	TGTGCCAGCAGTGATGGGGAGGACAGGTTCACTCGCTTAACCTTC	CASSDGEDRFTRLTF
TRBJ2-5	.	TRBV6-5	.	TGTGCCAGCACCAGGACCGTCGGGGAGACCCAGTACTTC	CASTRTVGETQYF
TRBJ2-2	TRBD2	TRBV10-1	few	TGCGCCAGCAGTCCGAGCGGGAGGGACACCGGGGAGCTGTTTTTT	CASSPSGRDTGELFF
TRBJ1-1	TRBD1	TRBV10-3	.	TGTGCCATCAGTGAGTCCTACCTTCAGGGGGAGGGCACTGAAGCTTTCTTT	CAISESYLQGEGTEAFF
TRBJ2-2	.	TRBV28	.	TGTGCCAGCAGTCCCTGGAGACTCCTAAACACCGGGGAGCTGTTTTTT	CASSPWRLLNTGELFF
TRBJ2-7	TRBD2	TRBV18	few	TGTGCCAGCTCACTGTTAGCGGGAGTGCAAGACGAGCAGTACTTC	CASSLLAGVQDEQYF
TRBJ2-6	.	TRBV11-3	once	TGTGCCAGCAGCTTTGGGTCAACTGGGGCCAACGTCCTGACTTTC	CASSFGSTGANVLTF
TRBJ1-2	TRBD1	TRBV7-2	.	TGTGCCAGCAGCTTACGGGCAGGGGGTGGCTACACCTTC	CASSLRAGGGYTF
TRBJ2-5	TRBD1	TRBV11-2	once	TGTGCCAGCAGGGAAAACAGGGGAGCAGAGACCCAGTACTTC	CASRENRGAETQYF
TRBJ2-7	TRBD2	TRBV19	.	TGTGCCAGTAGTATTGGGACTAGCGGGAAGTACGAGCAGTACTTC	CASSIGTSGKYEQYF
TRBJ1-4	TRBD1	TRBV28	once	TGTGCCAGCAGTTTAGGTGGCAGGGGGCGAGAAAAACTGTTTTTT	CASSLGGRGREKLFF
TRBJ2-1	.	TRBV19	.	TGTGCCAGCACCCCAGGGAACCATGAGCAGTTCTTC	CASTPGNHEQFF
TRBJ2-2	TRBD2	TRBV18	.	TGTGCCAGCTCACCCTGGGGCGGGAGTCTCGGGGAGCTGTTTTTT	CASSPWGGSLGELFF
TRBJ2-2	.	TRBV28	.	TGTGCCAGCAGTCAAGCATTGGGACGTCCAGGGGGGGAGCTGTTTTTT	CASSQALGRPGGELFF
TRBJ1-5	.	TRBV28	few	TGTGCCAGCGAGGGGGGTCATCAGCCCCAGCATTTT	CASEGGHQPQHF
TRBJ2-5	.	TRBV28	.	TGTGCCAGCAGTCCTCCTGGGGCTGAGACCCAGTACTTC	CASSPPGAETQYF
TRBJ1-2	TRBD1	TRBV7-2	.	TGTGCCAGCAGCTTATCGACAGGGCCTGCCTATGGCTACACCTTC	CASSLSTGPAYGYTF
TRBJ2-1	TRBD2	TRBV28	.	TGTGCCAGCAGGTTCGGTAGCGGGATTATATATGAGCAGTTCTTC	CASRFGSGIIYEQFF
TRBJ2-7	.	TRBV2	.	TGTGCCAGCAGTGGTGGGGGCTTCGGGTACGAGCAGTACTTC	CASSGGGFGYEQYF
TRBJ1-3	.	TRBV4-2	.	TGTGCCAGCAGCCAAGTCCCCGACGGAAACACCATATATTTT	CASSQVPDGNTIYF
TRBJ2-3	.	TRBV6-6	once	TGTGCCAGCAGTTACTTGGGCAGGGGCGGCACAGATACGCAGTATTTT	CASSYLGRGGTDTQYF
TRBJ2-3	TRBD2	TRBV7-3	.	TGTGCCAGCAGCTTCGAGCGGGGGAGGCTGAATACGCAGTATTTT	CASSFERGRLNTQYF
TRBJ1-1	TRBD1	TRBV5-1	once	TGCGCCAGCAGTTCTGAACCGGGACAGGGAAACACTGAAGCTTTCTTT	CASSSEPGQGNTEAFF
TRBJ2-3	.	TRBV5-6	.	TGTGCCAGCAGCTTGCGGCTTGAAGGAAACACAGATACGCAGTATTTT	CASSLRLEGNTDTQYF
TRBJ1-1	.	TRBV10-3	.	TGTGCCATCAGTCAACAGGGTAACACTGAAGCTTTCTTT	CAISQQGNTEAFF
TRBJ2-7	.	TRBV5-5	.	TGTGCCAGCAGATCTGTTTCCTACGAGCAGTACTTC	CASRSVSYEQYF
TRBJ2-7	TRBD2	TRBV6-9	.	TGTGCCAGCAGTTATCTACACGGACTAGCGGGAGTCCCCCATATCGGGGAGCAGTACTTC	CASSYLHGLAGVPHIGEQYF
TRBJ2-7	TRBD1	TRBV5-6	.	TGTGCCAGCAGCTCCCTTCGGACAGGAGCATACGAGCAGTACTTC	CASSSLRTGAYEQYF
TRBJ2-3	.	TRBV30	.	TGTGCCTGGAGTGTACAACTGGCCGGTCAAGATACGCAGTATTTT	CAWSVQLAGQDTQYF
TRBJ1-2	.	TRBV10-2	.	TGCGCCAGCAGAGCCGGGGGGCGGGGTAACTATGGCTACACCTTC	CASRAGGRGNYGYTF
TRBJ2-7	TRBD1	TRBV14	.	TGTGCCAGCAGCCAAGAGGTAACAGGGGGCTACGCCTACGAGCAGTACTTC	CASSQEVTGGYAYEQYF
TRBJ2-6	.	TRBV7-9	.	TGTGCCAGCAGCTTAGGCAACTCTGGGGCCAACGTCCTGACTTTC	CASSLGNSGANVLTF
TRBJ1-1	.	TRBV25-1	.	TGTGCCAGCAGTCCCACGGGGGGTAGCACTGAAGCTTTCTTT	CASSPTGGSTEAFF
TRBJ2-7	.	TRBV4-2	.	TGTGCCAGCAGCTCCCTAGCGGGACAGGGAACCTACGAGCAGTACTTC	CASSSLAGQGTYEQYF
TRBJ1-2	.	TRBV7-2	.	TGTGCCAGCAGGGGCGGGAGTAGTGGCTACACCTTC	CASRGGSSGYTF
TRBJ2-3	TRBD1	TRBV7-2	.	TGTGCCAGCAGCTTTAGGGACAGGGGCGGAGATACGCAGTATTTT	CASSFRDRGGDTQYF
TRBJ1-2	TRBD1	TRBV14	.	TGTGCCAGCAGCAAGTCAGGGGGCCCGCCTAACTATGGCTACACCTTC	CASSKSGGPPNYGYTF
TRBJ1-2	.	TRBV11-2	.	TGTGCCAGCAGCCCCAGGATCAGCTACACCTTC	CASSPRISYTF
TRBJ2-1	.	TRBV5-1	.	TGCGCCAGCAGCTTGGAAGCGATCCGGGGCAATGAGCAGTTCTTC	CASSLEAIRGNEQFF
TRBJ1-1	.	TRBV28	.	TGTGCCAGCAGGACCGGGACCTTCATGAACACTGAAGCTTTCTTT	CASRTGTFMNTEAFF
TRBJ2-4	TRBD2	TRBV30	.	TGTGCCTGGGAGGCCCCGGGGGGAGCCAAAAACATTCAGTACTTC	CAWEAPGGAKNIQYF
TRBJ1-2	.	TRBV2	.	TGTGCCAGCACTACGGGACCTACGGGCTATGGCTACACCTTC	CASTTGPTGYGYTF
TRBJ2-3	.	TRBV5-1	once	TGCGCCAGCAGCTTGGGGTCTCTAGATACGCAGTATTTT	CASSLGSLDTQYF
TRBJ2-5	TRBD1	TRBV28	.	TGTGCCACTTGGGACAGCATTGGTCAAGAGACCCAGTACTTC	CATWDSIGQETQYF
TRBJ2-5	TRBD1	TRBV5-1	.	TGCGCCAGCAGCTTGGCCGGGACAGGTCAAGAGACCCAGTACTTC	CASSLAGTGQETQYF
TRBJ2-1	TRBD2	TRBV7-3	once	TGTGCCAGCAGCTTGAACGGACTAGCGGGAGTGGATGAGCAGTTCTTC	CASSLNGLAGVDEQFF
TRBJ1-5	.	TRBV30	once	TGTGCCTGGAGGAGGGGGGCCGGTCAGCCCCAGCATTTT	CAWRRGAGQPQHF
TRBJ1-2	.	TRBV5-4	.	TGTGCCAGCAGCGCGCCCCGGAACTATGGCTACACCTTC	CASSAPRNYGYTF
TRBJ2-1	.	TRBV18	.	TGTGCCAGCTCGGGCATTGGGGGCTCCTACAATGAGCAGTTCTTC	CASSGIGGSYNEQFF
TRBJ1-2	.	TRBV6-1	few	TGTGCCAGCAGTGAAGCACAGGGAGGCATCTATGGCTACACCTTC	CASSEAQGGIYGYTF